This TCR beta chain was obtained from a study of shared clonotypes between healthy human individuals. Study information: Each donor contributed plates that comprised three CD4 naive, three CD4 memory, two CD8 naive and one CD8 memory.

Each of the donors was a healthy adult who was HIV-negative and had not had a recent acute infection or vaccination. The input for sorted-subset replicate PCRs was approximately 200 ng DNA, about 30,000 T cell genomes. Under the authors' procedure: Quality scores were absent from the junction-only immunoSEQ sequences, so filtering differed. Profiling relied on immunoSEQ multiplex PCR, and the TCRdb table lists in-frame clones only, not all of them. The V and J calls and clone size come from that table; D and trimming were worked out from the DNA. Of over 2 million clones in the sample, roughly 96% were seen once. The CDR3 length is 14 residues. V was pared by 5 bases and J by 8 bases, with 11 bases of the junction left unmatched. CDR1 and CDR2 (germline): GTSNPN, SVGIG (reference sequence).

V gene TRBV30 combines with J gene TRBJ1-4; TRBD1 matches at 7 bases. Sequenced: naive CD4+ T cells sorted from blood. Stated subset: CD45RA+ positively selected. The origin of this receptor is a man aged 18 to 29 in good health. CDR3 residues: CAWLGTALGEKLFF. The CDR3 nucleotides read TGTGCCTGGCTGGGGACAGCTCTGGGAGAAAAACTGTTTTTT. The full variable domain, its missing parts supplied by reference TRBV30 and TRBJ1-4, is SQTIHQWPATLVQPVGSPLSLECTVEGTSNPNLYWYRQAAGRGLQLLFYSVGIGQISSEVPQNLSASRPQDRQFILSSKKLLLSDSGFYLCAWLGTALGEKLFFGSGTQLSVL.